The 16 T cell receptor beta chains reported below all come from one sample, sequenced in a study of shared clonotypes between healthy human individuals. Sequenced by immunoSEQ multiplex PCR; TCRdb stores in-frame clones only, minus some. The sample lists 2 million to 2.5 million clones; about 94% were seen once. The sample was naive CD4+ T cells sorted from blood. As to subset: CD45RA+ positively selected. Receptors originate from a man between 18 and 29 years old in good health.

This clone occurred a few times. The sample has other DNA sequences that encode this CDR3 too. Written as DNA, the CDR3 is TGCGCCAGCAGCCCACAGGGCTCTGGGGCCAACGTCCTGACTTTC. It translates to CASSPQGSGANVLTF. The chain combines TRBV5-1 with TRBJ2-6; perhaps TRBD1 as D (6 bases). Trimming shortened V by 4 bases and J by 0 bases, and 8 bases separated the two germline ends. Germline lookup yields CDR1 SGHRS and CDR2 YFSETQ. CDR3 length equals 15 residues.

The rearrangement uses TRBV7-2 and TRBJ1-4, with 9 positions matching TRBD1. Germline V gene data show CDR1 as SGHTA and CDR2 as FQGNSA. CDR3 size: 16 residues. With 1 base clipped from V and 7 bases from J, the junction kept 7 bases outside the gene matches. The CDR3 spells CASSLGQPGQGEKLFF. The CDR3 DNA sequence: TGTGCCAGCAGCTTAGGTCAACCGGGACAGGGTGAAAAACTGTTTTTT.

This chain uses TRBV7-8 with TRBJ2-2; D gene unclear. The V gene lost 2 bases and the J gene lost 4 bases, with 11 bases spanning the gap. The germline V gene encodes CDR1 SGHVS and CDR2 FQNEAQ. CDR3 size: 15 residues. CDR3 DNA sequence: TGTGCCAGCAGCTTATCGGGTGGGCGCACCGGGGAGCTGTTTTTT. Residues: CASSLSGGRTGELFF.

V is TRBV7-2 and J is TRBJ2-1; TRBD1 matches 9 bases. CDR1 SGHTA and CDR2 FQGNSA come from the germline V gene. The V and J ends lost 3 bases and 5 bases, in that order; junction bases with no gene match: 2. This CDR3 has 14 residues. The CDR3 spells CASSLRDRDNEQFF. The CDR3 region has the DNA TGTGCCAGCAGCTTGAGGGACAGGGACAATGAGCAGTTCTTC.

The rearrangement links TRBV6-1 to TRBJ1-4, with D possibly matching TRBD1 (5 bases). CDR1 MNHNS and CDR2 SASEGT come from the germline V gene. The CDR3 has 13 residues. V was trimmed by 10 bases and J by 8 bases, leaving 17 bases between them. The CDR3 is CAIKRLGEEKLFF. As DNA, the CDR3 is TGTGCCATCAAAAGGTTGGGGGAGGAAAAACTGTTTTTT.

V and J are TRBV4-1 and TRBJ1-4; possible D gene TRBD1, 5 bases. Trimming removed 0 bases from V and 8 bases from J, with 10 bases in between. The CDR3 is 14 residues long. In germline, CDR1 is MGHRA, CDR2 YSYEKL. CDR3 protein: CASSQDGAGEKLFF. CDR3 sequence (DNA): TGCGCCAGCAGCCAAGATGGGGCAGGGGAAAAACTGTTTTTT.

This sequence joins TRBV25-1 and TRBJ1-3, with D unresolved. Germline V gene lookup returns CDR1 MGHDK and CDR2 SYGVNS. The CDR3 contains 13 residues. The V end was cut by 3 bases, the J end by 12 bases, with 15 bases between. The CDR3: CASSDSRVHDIYF. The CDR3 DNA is TGTGCCAGCAGTGATTCCCGGGTCCACGACATATATTTT.

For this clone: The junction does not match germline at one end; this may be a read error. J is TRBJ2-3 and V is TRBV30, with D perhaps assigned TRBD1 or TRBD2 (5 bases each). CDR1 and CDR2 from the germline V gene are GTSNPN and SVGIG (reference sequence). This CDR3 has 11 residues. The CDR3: CAGSGDGWQYF. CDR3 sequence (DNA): TGTGCCGGGAGTGGGGACGGATGGCAGTATTTT.

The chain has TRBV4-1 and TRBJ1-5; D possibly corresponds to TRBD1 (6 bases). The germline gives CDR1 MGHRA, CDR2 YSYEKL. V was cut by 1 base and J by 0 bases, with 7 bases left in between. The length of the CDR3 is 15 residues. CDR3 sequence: CASSQGGHSNQPQHF. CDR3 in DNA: TGCGCCAGCAGCCAAGGGGGACATAGCAATCAGCCCCAGCATTTT.

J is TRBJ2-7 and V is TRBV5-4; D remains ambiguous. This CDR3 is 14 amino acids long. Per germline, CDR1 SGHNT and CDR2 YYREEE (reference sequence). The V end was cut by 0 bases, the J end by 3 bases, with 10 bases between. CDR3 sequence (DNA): TGTGCCAGCAGCTTGGCCAGGAACAACTACGAGCAGTACTTC. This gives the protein CASSLARNNYEQYF.

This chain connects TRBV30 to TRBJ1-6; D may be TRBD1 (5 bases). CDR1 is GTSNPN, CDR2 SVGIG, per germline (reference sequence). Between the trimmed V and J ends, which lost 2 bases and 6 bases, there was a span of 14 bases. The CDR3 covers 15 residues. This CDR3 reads CAWSSPGRINSPLHF. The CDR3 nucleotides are TGTGCCTGGAGTTCTCCGGGACGGATTAATTCACCCCTCCACTTT.

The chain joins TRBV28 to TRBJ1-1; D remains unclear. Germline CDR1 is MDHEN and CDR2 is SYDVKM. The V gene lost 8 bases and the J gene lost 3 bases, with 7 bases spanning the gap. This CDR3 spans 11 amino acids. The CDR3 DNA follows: TGTGCCAGCGACGGTTACACTGAAGCTTTCTTT. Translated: CASDGYTEAFF.

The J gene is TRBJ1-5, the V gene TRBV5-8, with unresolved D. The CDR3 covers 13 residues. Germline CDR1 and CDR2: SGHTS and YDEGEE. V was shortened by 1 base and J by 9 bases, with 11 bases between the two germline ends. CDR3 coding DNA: TGTGCCAGCAGCTTGTCCGATCGGACGCCCCAGCATTTT. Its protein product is CASSLSDRTPQHF.

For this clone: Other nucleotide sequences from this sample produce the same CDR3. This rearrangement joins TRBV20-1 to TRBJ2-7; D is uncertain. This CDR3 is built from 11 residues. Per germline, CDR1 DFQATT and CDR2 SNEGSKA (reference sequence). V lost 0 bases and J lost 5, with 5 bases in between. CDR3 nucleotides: TGCAGTGCTAGAGATGAGGACGAGCAGTACTTC. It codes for CSARDEDEQYF.

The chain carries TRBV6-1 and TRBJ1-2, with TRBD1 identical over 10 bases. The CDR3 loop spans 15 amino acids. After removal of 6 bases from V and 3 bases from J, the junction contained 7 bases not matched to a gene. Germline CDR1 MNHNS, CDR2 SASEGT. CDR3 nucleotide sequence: TGTGCCAGCAGCCACCCCGGGACAGGGGACTATGGCTACACCTTC. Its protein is CASSHPGTGDYGYTF.

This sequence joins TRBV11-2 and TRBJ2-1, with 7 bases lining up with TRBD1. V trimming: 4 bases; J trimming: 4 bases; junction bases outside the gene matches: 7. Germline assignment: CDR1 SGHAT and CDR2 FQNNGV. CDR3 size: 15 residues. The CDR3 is CASSSGTVIYNEQFF. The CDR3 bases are TGTGCCAGCAGCTCAGGGACAGTGATATACAATGAGCAGTTCTTC.